This TCR beta chain was observed in a study of regulatory T cells in long-lasting Graves disease. The TCR beta library used iRepertoire HTBI primers with Arm-PCR amplification of CDR3. TCRdb re-called the multiplex PCR reads with MiXCR, one entry per CDR3 protein. The repertoire holds 350,000 to 450,000 distinct CDR3 sequences, around 17% seen once, with 25% to 30% in the top ten. The CDR3 length is 13 residues. V was cut by 8 bases and J by 4 bases, with 14 bases left in between. Per the germline V gene, CDR1 is MNHEY and CDR2 is SVGEGT. The sample's time point: newly diagnosed GD, antithyroid drugs for less than 3 months. Extracted PBMC RNA gave rise to the TCR library. This clonotype was observed a handful of times. These sequences were also reported in another study, on T cells in Graves' hyperthyroidism and ophthalmopathy. That work states: In the first-round RT-PCR of the TCR CDR3, the HTBI primer set was used. Most thyroid clonotypes that were expanded above 0.001 also turned up in blood.

The starting material was peripheral blood mononuclear cells (PBMCs), obtained at new diagnosis, from a patient treated with antithyroid drugs. The chain is built from TRBV6-2 or TRBV6-3 and TRBJ1-1; TRBD1 is a possible D gene (5 bases). The sequence was obtained from a man aged 35-49 years with Graves disease. CDR3 DNA: TGTGCCAGCCCCTTAGAGGGGAGCACTGAAGCTTTCTTT. This codes for CASPLEGSTEAFF.